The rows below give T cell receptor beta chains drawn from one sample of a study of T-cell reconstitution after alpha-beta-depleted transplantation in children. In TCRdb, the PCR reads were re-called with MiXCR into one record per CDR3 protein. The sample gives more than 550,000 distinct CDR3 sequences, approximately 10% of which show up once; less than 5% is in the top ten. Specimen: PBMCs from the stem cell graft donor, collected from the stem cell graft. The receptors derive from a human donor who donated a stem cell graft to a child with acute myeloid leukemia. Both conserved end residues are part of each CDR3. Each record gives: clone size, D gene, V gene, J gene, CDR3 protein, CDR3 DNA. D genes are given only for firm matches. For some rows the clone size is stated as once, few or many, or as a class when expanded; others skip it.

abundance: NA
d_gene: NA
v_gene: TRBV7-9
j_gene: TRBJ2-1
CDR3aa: CASRQAGRSYNEQFF
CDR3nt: TGTGCCAGCAGGCAGGCCGGGAGATCCTACAATGAGCAGTTCTTC

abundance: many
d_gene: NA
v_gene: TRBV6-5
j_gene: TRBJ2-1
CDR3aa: CASRYPGPYNEQFF
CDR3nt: TGTGCCAGCAGATACCCGGGACCATACAATGAGCAGTTCTTC

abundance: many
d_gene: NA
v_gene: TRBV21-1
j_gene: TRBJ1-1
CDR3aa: CASSFRQNTEAFF
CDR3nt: TGTGCCAGCAGCTTTCGACAGAACACTGAAGCTTTCTTT

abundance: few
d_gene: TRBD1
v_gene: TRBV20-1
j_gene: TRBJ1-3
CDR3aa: CSARDPLRQGRGNTIYF
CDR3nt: TGCAGTGCTAGAGATCCCCTAAGACAGGGACGGGGAAACACCATATATTTT

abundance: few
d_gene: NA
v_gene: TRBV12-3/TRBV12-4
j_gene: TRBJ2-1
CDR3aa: CASRGGRDRVYNEQFF
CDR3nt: TGTGCCAGCAGGGGGGGCCGGGATCGGGTATACAATGAGCAGTTCTTC

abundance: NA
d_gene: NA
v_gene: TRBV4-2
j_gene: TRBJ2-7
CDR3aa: CASSQASATAYEQYF
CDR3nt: TGTGCCAGCAGCCAAGCTAGCGCCACAGCCTACGAGCAGTACTTC

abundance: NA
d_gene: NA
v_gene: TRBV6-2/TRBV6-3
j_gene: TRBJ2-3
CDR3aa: CASSYSKGGPTDTQYF
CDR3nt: TGTGCCAGCAGTTACTCGAAGGGCGGGCCCACAGATACGCAGTATTTT

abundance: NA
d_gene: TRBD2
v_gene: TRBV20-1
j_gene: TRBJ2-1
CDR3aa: CSAFPLRLAGSEQFF
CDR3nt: TGCAGTGCTTTTCCCCTTCGACTAGCGGGTTCTGAGCAGTTCTTC

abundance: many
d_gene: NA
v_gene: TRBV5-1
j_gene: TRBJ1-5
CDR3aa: CASSFGGSNQPQHF
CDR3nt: TGCGCCAGCAGCTTCGGGGGAAGCAATCAGCCCCAGCATTTT

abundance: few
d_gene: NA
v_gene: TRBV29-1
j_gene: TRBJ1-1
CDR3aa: CSVELGSLMNTEAFF
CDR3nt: TGCAGCGTTGAGCTGGGTTCATTAATGAACACTGAAGCTTTCTTT

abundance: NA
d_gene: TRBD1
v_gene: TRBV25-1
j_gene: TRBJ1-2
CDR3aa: CASSEGQGSGYTF
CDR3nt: TGTGCCAGCAGTGAGGGACAGGGGAGTGGCTACACCTTC

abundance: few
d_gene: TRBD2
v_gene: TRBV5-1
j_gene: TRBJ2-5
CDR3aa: CASSPGGSSKETQYF
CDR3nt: TGCGCCAGCAGCCCGGGGGGGTCCTCAAAAGAGACCCAGTACTTC

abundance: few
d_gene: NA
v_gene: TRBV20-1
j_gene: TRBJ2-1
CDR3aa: CSATHPVYNEQFF
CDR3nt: TGCAGTGCCACGCACCCAGTCTACAATGAGCAGTTCTTC

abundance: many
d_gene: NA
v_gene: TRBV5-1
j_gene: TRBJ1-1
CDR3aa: CASRPGEGTEAFF
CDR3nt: TGCGCCAGCAGGCCAGGGGAGGGCACTGAAGCTTTCTTT

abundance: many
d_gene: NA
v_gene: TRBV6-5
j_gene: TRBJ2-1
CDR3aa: CASGRNEQFF
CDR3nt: TGTGCCAGCGGTCGAAATGAGCAGTTCTTC

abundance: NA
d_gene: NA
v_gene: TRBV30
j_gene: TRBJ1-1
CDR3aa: CAWSVPGRTEAFF
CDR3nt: TGTGCCTGGAGTGTACCGGGTCGTACTGAAGCTTTCTTT

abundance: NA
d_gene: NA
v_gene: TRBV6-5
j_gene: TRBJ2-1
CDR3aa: CASSYSGLKTGEQFF
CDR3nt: TGTGCCAGCAGTTACTCCGGACTGAAGACCGGTGAGCAGTTCTTC

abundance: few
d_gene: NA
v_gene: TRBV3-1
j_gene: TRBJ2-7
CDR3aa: CASSQRLGLPSPYEQYF
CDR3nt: TGTGCCAGCAGCCAACGCCTCGGACTTCCTTCCCCCTACGAGCAGTACTTC

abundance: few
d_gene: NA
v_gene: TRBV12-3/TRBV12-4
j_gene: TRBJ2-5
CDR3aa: CASSFRGGIETQYF
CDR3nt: TGTGCCAGCTCCTTCCGGGGCGGGATTGAGACCCAGTACTTC

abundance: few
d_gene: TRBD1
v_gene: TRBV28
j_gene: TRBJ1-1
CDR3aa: CASSLPGGTNTEAFF
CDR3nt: TGTGCCAGCAGTTTGCCAGGGGGCACGAACACTGAAGCTTTCTTT

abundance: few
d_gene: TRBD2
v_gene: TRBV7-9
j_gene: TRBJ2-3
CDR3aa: CASSPSGTSYTQYF
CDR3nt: TGTGCCAGCAGCCCAAGCGGGACCTCCTATACGCAGTATTTT

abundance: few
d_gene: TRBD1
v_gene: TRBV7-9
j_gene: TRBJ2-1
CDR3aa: CASSLTTGGRAGYEQFF
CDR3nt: TGTGCCAGCAGCTTAACGACAGGGGGCAGAGCGGGATATGAGCAGTTCTTC

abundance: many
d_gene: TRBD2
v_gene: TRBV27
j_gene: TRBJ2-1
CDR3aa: CASSSGTSGREQFF
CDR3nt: TGTGCCAGCAGTTCGGGGACTAGCGGGAGGGAGCAGTTCTTC

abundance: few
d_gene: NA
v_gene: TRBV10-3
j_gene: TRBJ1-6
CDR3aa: CAISEGQNSPLHF
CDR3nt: TGTGCCATCAGCGAAGGACAAAATTCACCCCTCCACTTT

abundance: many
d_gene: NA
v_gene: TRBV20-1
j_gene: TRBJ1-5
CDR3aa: CSARDRFGPSNQPQHF
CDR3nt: TGCAGTGCTAGAGATCGGTTCGGCCCGAGCAATCAGCCCCAGCATTTT

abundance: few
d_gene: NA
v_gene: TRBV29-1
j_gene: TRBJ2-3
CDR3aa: CSLGLNTDTQYF
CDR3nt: TGCAGCCTAGGACTCAACACAGATACGCAGTATTTT

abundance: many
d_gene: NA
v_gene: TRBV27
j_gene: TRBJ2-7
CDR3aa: CASSFNAYEQYF
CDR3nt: TGTGCCAGCAGTTTTAACGCGTACGAGCAGTACTTC

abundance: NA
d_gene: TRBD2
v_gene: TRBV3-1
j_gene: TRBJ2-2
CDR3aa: CASSQRGLAGGRTGELFF
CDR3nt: TGTGCCAGCAGCCAACGGGGACTAGCGGGAGGAAGAACCGGGGAGCTGTTTTTT

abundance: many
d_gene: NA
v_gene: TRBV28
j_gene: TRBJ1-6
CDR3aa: CASGFTGRRDPPLHF
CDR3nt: TGTGCCAGCGGATTTACGGGCCGCCGTGATCCACCCCTCCACTTT

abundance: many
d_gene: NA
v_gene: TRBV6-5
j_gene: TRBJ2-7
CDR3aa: CASSSGPGGHRFYEQYF
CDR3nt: TGTGCCAGCAGTTCGGGCCCAGGGGGGCATAGATTCTACGAGCAGTACTTC

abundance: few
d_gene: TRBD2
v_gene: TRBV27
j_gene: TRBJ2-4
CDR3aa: CASSAAGGPLAKNIQYF
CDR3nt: TGTGCCAGCAGCGCTGCGGGAGGGCCATTAGCCAAAAACATTCAGTACTTC

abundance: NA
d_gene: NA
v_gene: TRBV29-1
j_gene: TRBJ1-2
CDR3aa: CSVKNGGRSHGYTF
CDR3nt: TGCAGCGTTAAAAACGGGGGCAGGTCCCATGGCTACACCTTC

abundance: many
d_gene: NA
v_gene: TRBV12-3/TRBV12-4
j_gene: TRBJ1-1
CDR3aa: CASIQDTEAFF
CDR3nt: TGTGCCAGCATCCAGGACACTGAAGCTTTCTTT

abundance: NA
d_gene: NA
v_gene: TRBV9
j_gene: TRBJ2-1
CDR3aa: CASSEGVGSYNEQFF
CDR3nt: TGTGCCAGCAGCGAGGGGGTGGGGTCCTACAATGAGCAGTTCTTC

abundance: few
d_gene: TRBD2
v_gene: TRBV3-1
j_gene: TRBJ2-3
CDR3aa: CASSPSGTRVLDTQYF
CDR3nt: TGTGCCAGCAGCCCTTCGGGGACTAGAGTCTTAGATACGCAGTATTTT

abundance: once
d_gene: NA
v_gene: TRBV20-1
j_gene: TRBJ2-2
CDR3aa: CSARDPLRTGELFF
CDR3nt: TGCAGTGCTAGAGACCCGCTCCGCACCGGGGAGCTGTTTTTT

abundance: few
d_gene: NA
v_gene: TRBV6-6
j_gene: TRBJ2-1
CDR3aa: CASSYRDGEQFF
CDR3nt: TGTGCCAGCAGTTACAGGGATGGTGAGCAGTTCTTC

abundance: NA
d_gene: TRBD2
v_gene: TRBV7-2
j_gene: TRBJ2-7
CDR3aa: CASSVRTSGGEQYF
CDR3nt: TGTGCCAGCAGCGTAAGGACTAGCGGGGGCGAGCAGTACTTC

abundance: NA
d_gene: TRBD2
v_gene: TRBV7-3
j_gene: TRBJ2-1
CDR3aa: CASSLNPAGVRNEQFF
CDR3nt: TGTGCCAGCAGCTTAAATCCAGCGGGAGTCCGCAATGAGCAGTTCTTC

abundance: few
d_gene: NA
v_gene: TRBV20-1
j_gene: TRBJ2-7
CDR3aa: CSAREPSSYEQYF
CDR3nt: TGCAGTGCTAGAGAACCCTCATCCTACGAGCAGTACTTC

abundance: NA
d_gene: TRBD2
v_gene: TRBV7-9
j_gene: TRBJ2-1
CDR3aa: CASSRGLAGEGYNEQFF
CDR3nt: TGTGCCAGCAGCCGCGGACTAGCGGGAGAAGGATACAATGAGCAGTTCTTC